This T cell receptor (beta chain) derives from a study of T cell responses to AZD1222 COVID-19 vaccine. Study results and caveats: Clonal diversity may have been underestimated, and the donors were mostly white British, with more females than males. Only a handful of AZD1222 recipients, several in all, had baseline seropositivity.

Profiling relied on immunoSEQ multiplex PCR, and the TCRdb table lists in-frame clones only, not all of them. This sample has around 56,000 clones, with 70% to 90% found just once. A remark on this clone: Its matching antigen is unknown.

Germline assignment: CDR1 SGDLS and CDR2 YYNGEE. V gave up 4 bases and J gave up 5 bases, with 9 bases separating them. This CDR3 region has 12 residues. J is TRBJ1-2 and V is TRBV9, with D unclear. The TCR originated in an adult who received the AZD1222 COVID-19 vaccine. This specimen consisted of peripheral blood, obtained 28 days after the second AZD1222 dose. The CDR3 DNA sequence: TGTGCCAGCAGCTCAAATTTTTATGGCTACACCTTC. Protein sequence: CASSSNFYGYTF.